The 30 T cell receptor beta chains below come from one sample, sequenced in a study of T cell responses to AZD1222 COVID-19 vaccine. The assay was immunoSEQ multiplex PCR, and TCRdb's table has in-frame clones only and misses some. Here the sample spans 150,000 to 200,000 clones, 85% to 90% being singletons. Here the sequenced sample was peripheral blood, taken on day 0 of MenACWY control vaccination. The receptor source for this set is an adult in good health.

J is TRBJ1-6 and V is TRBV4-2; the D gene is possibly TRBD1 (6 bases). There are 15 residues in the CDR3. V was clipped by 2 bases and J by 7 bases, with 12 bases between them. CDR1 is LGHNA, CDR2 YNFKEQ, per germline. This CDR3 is CASSQTGTKNSPLHF. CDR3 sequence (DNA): TGTGCCAGCAGCCAAACCGGGACAAAAAATTCACCCCTCCACTTT.

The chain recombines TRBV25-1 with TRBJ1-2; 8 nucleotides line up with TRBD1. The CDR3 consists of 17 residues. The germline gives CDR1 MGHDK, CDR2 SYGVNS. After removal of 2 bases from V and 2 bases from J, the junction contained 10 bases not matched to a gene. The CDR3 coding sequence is TGTGCCAGCAGTGAACCCATCCTGCGGACAGGGAACTATGGCTACACCTTC. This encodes CASSEPILRTGNYGYTF.

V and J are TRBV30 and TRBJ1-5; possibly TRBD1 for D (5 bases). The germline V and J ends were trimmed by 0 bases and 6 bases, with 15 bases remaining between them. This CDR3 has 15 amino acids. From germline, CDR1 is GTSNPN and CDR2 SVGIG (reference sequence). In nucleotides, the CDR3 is TGTGCCTGGAGTGTATCCCCCGGGGGTACTCAGCCCCAGCATTTT. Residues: CAWSVSPGGTQPQHF.

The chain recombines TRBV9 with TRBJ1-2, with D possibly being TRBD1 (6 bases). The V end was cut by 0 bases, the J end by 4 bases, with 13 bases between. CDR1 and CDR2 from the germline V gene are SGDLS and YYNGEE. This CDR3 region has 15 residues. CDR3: CASSVASGEAYGYTF. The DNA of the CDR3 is TGTGCCAGCAGCGTAGCTTCAGGGGAAGCCTATGGCTACACCTTC.

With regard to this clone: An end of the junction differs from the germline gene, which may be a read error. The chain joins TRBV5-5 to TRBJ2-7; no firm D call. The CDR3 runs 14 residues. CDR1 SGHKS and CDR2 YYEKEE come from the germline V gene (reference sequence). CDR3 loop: CASSSQSLSYKQYF. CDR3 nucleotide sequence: TGTGCCAGCAGCTCACAGAGTCTCTCCTACAAGCAGTACTTC.

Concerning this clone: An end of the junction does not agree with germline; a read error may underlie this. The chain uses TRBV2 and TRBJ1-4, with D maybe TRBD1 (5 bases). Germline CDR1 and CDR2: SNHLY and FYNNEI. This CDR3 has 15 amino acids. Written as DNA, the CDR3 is TGTGCCAGCAGTGAAGCGAAGAATTCTCGACAGAAACTAATTTTT. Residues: CASSEAKNSRQKLIF.

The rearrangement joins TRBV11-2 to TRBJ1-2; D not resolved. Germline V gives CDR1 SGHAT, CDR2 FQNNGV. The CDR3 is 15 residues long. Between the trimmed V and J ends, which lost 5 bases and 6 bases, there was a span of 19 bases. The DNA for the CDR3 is TGTGCCAGCAGCGGCCTTTTAGGACTAAATGATGGCTACACCTTC. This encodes CASSGLLGLNDGYTF.

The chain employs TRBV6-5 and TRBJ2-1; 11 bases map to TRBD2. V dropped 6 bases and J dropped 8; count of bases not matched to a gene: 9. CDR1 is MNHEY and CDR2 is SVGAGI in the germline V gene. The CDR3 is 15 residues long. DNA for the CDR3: TGTGCCAGCAGCCCCAGGACTAGCGGGTCCGATGAGCAGTTCTTC. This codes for CASSPRTSGSDEQFF.

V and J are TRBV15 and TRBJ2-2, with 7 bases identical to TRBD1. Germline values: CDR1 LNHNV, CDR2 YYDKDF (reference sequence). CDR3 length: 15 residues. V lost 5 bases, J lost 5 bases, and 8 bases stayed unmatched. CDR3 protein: CATSPEGAQTGELFF. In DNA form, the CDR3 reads TGTGCCACCAGCCCCGAGGGGGCGCAGACCGGGGAGCTGTTTTTT.

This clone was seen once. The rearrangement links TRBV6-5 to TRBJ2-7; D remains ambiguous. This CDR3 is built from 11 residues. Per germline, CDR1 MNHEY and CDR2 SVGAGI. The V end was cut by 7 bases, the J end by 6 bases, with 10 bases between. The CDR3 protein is CASNKNGEQYF. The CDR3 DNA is TGTGCCAGCAATAAAAACGGCGAGCAGTACTTC.

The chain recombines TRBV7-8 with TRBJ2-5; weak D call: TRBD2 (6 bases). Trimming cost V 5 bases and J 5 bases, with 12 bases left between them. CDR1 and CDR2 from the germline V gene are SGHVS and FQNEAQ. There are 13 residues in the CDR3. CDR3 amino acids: CASSPVSGETQYF. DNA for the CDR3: TGTGCCAGCAGCCCGGTGAGCGGGGAGACCCAGTACTTC.

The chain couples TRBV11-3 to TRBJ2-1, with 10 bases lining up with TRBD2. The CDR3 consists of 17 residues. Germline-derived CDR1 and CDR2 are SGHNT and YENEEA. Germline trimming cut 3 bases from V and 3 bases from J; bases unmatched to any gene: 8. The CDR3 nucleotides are TGTGCCAGCAGCTTCTCGACAACTAGCGGGATCTACAATGAGCAGTTCTTC. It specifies CASSFSTTSGIYNEQFF.

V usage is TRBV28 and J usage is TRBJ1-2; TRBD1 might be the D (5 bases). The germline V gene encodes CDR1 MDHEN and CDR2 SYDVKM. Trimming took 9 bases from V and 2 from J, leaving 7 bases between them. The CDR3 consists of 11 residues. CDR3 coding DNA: TGTGCCAGTGCAGGGAACTATGGCTACACCTTC. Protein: CASAGNYGYTF.

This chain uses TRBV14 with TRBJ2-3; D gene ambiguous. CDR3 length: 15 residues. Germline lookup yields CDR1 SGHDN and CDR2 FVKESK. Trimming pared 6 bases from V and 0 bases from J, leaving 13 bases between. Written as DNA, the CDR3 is TGTGCCAGCAGTCTCATGGCCCGTAGCACAGATACGCAGTATTTT. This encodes CASSLMARSTDTQYF.

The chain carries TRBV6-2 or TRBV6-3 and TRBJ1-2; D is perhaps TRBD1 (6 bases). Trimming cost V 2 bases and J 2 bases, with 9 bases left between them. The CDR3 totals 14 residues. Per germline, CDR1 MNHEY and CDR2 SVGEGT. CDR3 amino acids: CASSYPDRNYGYTF. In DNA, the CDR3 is TGTGCCAGCAGTTACCCCGACAGGAACTATGGCTACACCTTC.

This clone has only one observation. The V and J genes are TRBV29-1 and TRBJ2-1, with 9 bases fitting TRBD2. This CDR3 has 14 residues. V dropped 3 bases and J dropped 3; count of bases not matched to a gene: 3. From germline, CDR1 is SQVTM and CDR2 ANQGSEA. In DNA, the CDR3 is TGCAGCGTTGAGGGGACTAGCTTCTACAATGAGCAGTTCTTC. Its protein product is CSVEGTSFYNEQFF.

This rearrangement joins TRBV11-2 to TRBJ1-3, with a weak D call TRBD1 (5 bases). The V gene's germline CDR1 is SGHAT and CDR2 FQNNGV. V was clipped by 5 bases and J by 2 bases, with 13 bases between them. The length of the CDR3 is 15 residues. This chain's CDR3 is CASSNRGRTGNTIYF. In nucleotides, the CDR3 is TGTGCCAGCAGCAACCGGGGCCGAACTGGAAACACCATATATTTT. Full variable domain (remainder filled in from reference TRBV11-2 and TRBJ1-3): EAGVAQSPRYKIIEKRQSVAFWCNPISGHATLYWYQQILGQGPKLLIQFQNNGVVDDSQLPKDRFSAERLKGVDSTLKIQPAKLEDSAVYLCASSNRGRTGNTIYFGEGSWLTVV.

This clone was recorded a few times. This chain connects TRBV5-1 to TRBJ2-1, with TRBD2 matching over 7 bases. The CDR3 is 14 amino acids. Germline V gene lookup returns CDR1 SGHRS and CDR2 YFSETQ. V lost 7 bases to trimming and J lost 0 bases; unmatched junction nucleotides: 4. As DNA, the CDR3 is TGCGCCAGCTCTAGCGGTAGCTCCTACAATGAGCAGTTCTTC. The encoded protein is CASSSGSSYNEQFF.

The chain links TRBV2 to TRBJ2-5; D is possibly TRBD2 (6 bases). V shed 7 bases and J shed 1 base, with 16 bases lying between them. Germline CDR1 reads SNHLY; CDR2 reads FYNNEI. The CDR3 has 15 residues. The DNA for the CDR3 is TGTGCCAGCACCAAGAACTTAGCGGTCCAAGAGACCCAGTACTTC. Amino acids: CASTKNLAVQETQYF.

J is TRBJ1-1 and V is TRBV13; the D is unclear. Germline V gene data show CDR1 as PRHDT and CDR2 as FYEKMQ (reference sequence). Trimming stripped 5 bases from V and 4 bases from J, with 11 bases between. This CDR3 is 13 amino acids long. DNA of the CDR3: TGTGCCAGCAGCCCGAGGGCGTCCACTGAAGCTTTCTTT. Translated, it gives CASSPRASTEAFF. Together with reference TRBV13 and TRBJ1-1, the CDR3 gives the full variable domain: AAGVIQSPRHLIKEKRETATLKCYPIPRHDTVYWYQQGPGQDPQFLISFYEKMQSDKGSIPDRFSAQQFSDYHSELNMSSLELGDSALYFCASSPRASTEAFFGQGTRLTVV.

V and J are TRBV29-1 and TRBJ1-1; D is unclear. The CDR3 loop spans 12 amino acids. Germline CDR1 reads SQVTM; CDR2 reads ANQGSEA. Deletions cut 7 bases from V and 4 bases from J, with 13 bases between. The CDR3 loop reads CSAHVEGTEAFF. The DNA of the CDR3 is TGCAGCGCCCACGTGGAGGGCACTGAAGCTTTCTTT.

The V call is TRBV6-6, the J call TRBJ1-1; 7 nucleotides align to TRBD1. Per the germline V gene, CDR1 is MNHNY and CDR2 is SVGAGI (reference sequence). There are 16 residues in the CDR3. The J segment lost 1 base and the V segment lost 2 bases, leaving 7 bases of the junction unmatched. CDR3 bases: TGTGCCAGCAGTTACGGAAGACAGGGCTGGAACACTGAAGCTTTCTTT. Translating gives CASSYGRQGWNTEAFF.

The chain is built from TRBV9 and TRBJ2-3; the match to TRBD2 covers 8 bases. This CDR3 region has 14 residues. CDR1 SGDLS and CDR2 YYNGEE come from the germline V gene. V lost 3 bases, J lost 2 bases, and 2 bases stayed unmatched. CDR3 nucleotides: TGTGCCAGCAGCGGGACTAGCTCCACAGATACGCAGTATTTT. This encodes CASSGTSSTDTQYF.

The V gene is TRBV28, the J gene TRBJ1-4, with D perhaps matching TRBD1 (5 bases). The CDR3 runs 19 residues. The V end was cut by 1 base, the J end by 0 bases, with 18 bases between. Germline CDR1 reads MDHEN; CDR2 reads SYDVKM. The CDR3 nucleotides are TGTGCCAGCAGTTTATTGTTTATTGGGGCGGCGACAACTAATGAAAAACTGTTTTTT. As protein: CASSLLFIGAATTNEKLFF.

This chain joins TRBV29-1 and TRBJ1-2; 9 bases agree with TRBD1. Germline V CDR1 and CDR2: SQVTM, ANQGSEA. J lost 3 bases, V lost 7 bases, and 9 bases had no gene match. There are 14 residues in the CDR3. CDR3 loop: CSALRDREDYGYTF. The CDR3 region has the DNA TGCAGCGCACTCCGGGACAGGGAGGACTATGGCTACACCTTC.

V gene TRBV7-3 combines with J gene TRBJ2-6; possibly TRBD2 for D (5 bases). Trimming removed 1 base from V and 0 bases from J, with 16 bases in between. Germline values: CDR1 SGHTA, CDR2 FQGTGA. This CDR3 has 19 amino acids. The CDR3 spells CASSLRGATNSSGANVLTF. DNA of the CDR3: TGTGCCAGCAGCTTAAGGGGAGCAACCAATTCCTCTGGGGCCAACGTCCTGACTTTC.

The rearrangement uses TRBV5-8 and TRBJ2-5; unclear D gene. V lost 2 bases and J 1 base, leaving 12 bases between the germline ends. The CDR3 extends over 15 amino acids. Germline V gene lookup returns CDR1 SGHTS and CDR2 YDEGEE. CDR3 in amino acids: CASSFGGPIQETQYF. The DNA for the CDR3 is TGTGCCAGCAGCTTCGGTGGGCCCATCCAAGAGACCCAGTACTTC.

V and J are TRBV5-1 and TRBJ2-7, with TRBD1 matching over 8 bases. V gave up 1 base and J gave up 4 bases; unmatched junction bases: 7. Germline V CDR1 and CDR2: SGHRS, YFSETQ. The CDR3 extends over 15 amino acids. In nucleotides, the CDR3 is TGCGCCAGCAGCTTGCCCGACAGGGGAACTTACGAGCAGTACTTC. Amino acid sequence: CASSLPDRGTYEQYF.

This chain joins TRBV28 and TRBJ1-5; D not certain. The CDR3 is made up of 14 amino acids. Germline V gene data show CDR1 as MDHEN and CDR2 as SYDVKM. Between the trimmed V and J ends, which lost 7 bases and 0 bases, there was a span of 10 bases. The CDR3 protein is CASTGSYSNQPQHF. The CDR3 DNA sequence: TGTGCCAGCACGGGGAGCTATAGCAATCAGCCCCAGCATTTT. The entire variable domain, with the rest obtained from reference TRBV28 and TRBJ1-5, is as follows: DVKVTQSSRYLVKRTGEKVFLECVQDMDHENMFWYRQDPGLGLRLIYFSYDVKMKEKGDIPEGYSVSREKKERFSLILESASTNQTSMYLCASTGSYSNQPQHFGDGTRLSIL.

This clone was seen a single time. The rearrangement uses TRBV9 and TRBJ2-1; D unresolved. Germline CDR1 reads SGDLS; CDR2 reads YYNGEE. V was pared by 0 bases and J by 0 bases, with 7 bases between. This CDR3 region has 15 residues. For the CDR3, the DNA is TGTGCCAGCAGCGTAGAGCCGAGCTCCTACAATGAGCAGTTCTTC. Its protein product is CASSVEPSSYNEQFF.